The 18 T cell receptor beta chains given below trace back to one sample, sequenced in a study of T cells in Graves' hyperthyroidism and ophthalmopathy. Regions amplified from RNA transcripts were the TCR beta CDR3 regions. RT-PCR in the first round (using the HTBI primer set) targeted the TCR CDR3. MiXCR, run by TCRdb on the multiplex PCR reads, gives a single entry per CDR3 protein. The data show 550,000 to 850,000 distinct CDR3 sequences, with around 19% seen just once and over 15% held by the top ten. The sample comprised blood. These receptors originate from a woman aged 50 to 60 with Graves' hyperthyroidism that later progressed to Graves' ophthalmopathy.

The chain has TRBV29-1 and TRBJ2-5, with 8 bases fitting TRBD1. Germline V gene sequence: CDR1 SQVTM, CDR2 ANQGSEA. This CDR3 is 12 amino acids long. The V segment lost 4 bases and the J segment 4 bases; nucleotides outside the gene matches: 2. The CDR3, as DNA: TGCAGCGTTGGCAGGGGGCGAGAGACCCAGTACTTC. Translated, it gives CSVGRGRETQYF.

This clonotype came up many times. The chain recombines TRBV3-1 with TRBJ2-3, with 7 bases aligning to TRBD2. The CDR3 has 15 amino acids. Germline V CDR1 and CDR2: LGHDT, YNNKEL (reference sequence). Trimming at V came to 3 bases and at J to 2 bases, leaving 5 bases not matched to a gene. CDR3 in DNA: TGTGCCAGCAGCCATGCGGGGGTGCACACAGATACGCAGTATTTT. This codes for CASSHAGVHTDTQYF.

In its sample, this clonotype was seen many times. The gene calls are TRBV6-2 or TRBV6-3 and TRBJ1-2, with TRBD1 as a possible D gene (5 bases). Trimming removed 4 bases at V and 6 bases at J, with 15 bases between. Germline loops: CDR1 MNHEY, CDR2 SVGEGT. This CDR3 spans 14 amino acids. CDR3 sequence (DNA): TGTGCCAGCAGTTTCTGGGACGGAACAAATGGCTACACCTTC. Amino acids: CASSFWDGTNGYTF.

The rearrangement joins TRBV10-3 to TRBJ2-1, with 8 positions matching TRBD1. Germline V lookup: CDR1 ENHRY, CDR2 SYGVKD. This CDR3 has 15 amino acids. V lost 6 bases and J lost 3; bases outside the gene matches: 7. CDR3 DNA: TGTGCCATCAGCCCGACAGGGGAATACTACAATGAGCAGTTCTTC. The encoded protein is CAISPTGEYYNEQFF.

The chain is built from TRBV30 and TRBJ1-1; tentatively, D is TRBD1 (6 bases). The V and J ends lost 1 base and 1 base respectively, with 7 bases between them. The CDR3 has 13 amino acids. Germline assignment: CDR1 GTSNPN and CDR2 SVGIG (reference sequence). CDR3 bases: TGTGCCTGGAGTGCACAGGGGAACACTGAAGCTTTCTTT. Its protein product is CAWSAQGNTEAFF.

This sequence joins TRBV6-1 and TRBJ1-1; 7 bases map to TRBD1. V trimming: 4 bases; J trimming: 4 bases; junction bases outside the gene matches: 9. The CDR3 runs to 15 residues. Per the germline V gene, CDR1 is MNHNS and CDR2 is SASEGT. Here the CDR3 reads CASSALTGRGTEAFF. In DNA, the CDR3 is TGTGCCAGCAGTGCCCTGACAGGGCGGGGCACTGAAGCTTTCTTT.

This clonotype was seen at least ten times. V usage is TRBV9 and J usage is TRBJ2-1; possibly TRBD1 for D (6 bases). Germline V gene data show CDR1 as SGDLS and CDR2 as YYNGEE. CDR3 length: 15 residues. V shed 6 bases and J shed 6 bases, with 19 bases lying between them. The CDR3 is CASNPTGLGVNEQFF. CDR3 nucleotides: TGTGCCAGCAATCCTACAGGGTTGGGCGTCAATGAGCAGTTCTTC.

A few counts support this clonotype. V usage is TRBV9 and J usage is TRBJ2-7; 8 nucleotides line up with TRBD2. This CDR3 contains 15 residues. The germline V gene encodes CDR1 SGDLS and CDR2 YYNGEE. With 0 bases clipped from V and 2 bases from J, the junction kept 4 bases outside the gene matches. CDR3 region: CASSVAGGGTYEQYF. As DNA, the CDR3 is TGTGCCAGCAGCGTAGCCGGCGGGGGGACCTACGAGCAGTACTTC.

This clonotype was observed many times. The chain couples TRBV20-1 to TRBJ2-1; 14 bases line up with TRBD2. The CDR3 length is 16 residues. Germline-derived CDR1 and CDR2 are DFQATT and SNEGSKA (reference sequence). After removal of 6 bases from V and 7 bases from J, the junction contained 11 bases not matched to a gene. CDR3 sequence: CSALGGLAGVVNEQFF. The CDR3 nucleotides are TGCAGTGCCCTCGGGGGACTAGCGGGGGTGGTAAATGAGCAGTTCTTC.

This chain uses TRBV3-1 with TRBJ1-6, with no clear D. V lost 6 bases to trimming and J lost 8 bases, with 11 bases between them. CDR1 is LGHDT, CDR2 YNNKEL, per germline (reference sequence). The CDR3 has 13 residues. CDR3 in DNA: TGTGCCAGCAGGGCCTTAAGCGATTCACCCCTCCACTTT. Residues: CASRALSDSPLHF.

This clonotype has at least ten counts. This chain joins TRBV12-3 or TRBV12-4 and TRBJ2-3; TRBD1 aligns across 7 bases. Germline trimming cut 6 bases from V and 3 bases from J; bases unmatched to any gene: 9. The CDR3 sequence is 15 residues long. CDR3: CASSSGQIGTDTQYF. The CDR3 DNA is TGTGCCAGCAGCTCGGGACAGATCGGTACAGATACGCAGTATTTT.

The V gene is TRBV6-2 or TRBV6-3, the J gene TRBJ2-3, with unresolved D. Per germline, CDR1 MNHEY and CDR2 SVGEGT. The CDR3 is made up of 12 amino acids. V was clipped by 2 bases and J by 10 bases, with 10 bases between them. This CDR3 reads CASSYKAAPQYF. The CDR3 coding sequence is TGTGCCAGCAGTTACAAAGCCGCCCCGCAGTATTTT.

The rearrangement joins TRBV7-2 to TRBJ1-1; D gene unclear. V lost 1 base, J lost 1 base, and 10 bases lay in between. Germline V gene data show CDR1 as SGHTA and CDR2 as FQGNSA. The CDR3 is made up of 15 amino acids. The DNA for the CDR3 is TGTGCCAGCAGCTTAGTGAGGAGAGGGAACACTGAAGCTTTCTTT. It translates to CASSLVRRGNTEAFF.

This clonotype was counted at least ten times. The gene calls are TRBV2 and TRBJ2-7; D remains ambiguous. The CDR3 sequence is 13 residues long. V was trimmed by 2 bases and J by 4 bases, leaving 9 bases between them. The germline CDR1 and CDR2 sequences are SNHLY and FYNNEI. The CDR3 DNA is TGTGCCAGCAGTGAATTGGGGAAATACGAGCAGTACTTC. Protein sequence: CASSELGKYEQYF.

This clonotype was counted at least ten times. J is TRBJ2-1 and V is TRBV20-1; 7 bases are a match to TRBD2. V trimming: 1 base; J trimming: 3 bases; junction bases outside the gene matches: 6. The CDR3 is 15 amino acids. Per the germline V gene, CDR1 is DFQATT and CDR2 is SNEGSKA (reference sequence). CDR3 DNA sequence: TGCAGTGCTAGAGTTCCAGGGACTAACTACAATGAGCAGTTCTTC. This encodes CSARVPGTNYNEQFF.

This clonotype was seen a few times. The chain uses TRBV12-3 or TRBV12-4 and TRBJ2-2; TRBD2 matches at 8 bases. The CDR3 spans 17 residues. V lost 6 bases and J lost 2; bases outside the gene matches: 11. The CDR3 DNA reads as TGTGCCAGCAGGGGAGCCAGCGGGGGTCCTAACACCGGGGAGCTGTTTTTT. This translates into CASRGASGGPNTGELFF.

J is TRBJ1-2 and V is TRBV20-1, with D possibly being TRBD1 (5 bases). Germline V gene lookup returns CDR1 DFQATT and CDR2 SNEGSKA (reference sequence). V lost 2 bases and J lost 8, with 21 bases in between. The CDR3 totals 15 residues. Written as DNA, the CDR3 is TGCAGTGCTAGAAGACAACCCGGACAAAATTTGGGCTACACCTTC. Its translation: CSARRQPGQNLGYTF.

The sample holds a few counts of this clonotype. The chain couples TRBV3-1 to TRBJ2-5; no firm D call. CDR3 length equals 16 residues. V shed 0 bases and J shed 5 bases, with 16 bases lying between them. Germline V CDR1 and CDR2: LGHDT, YNNKEL (reference sequence). CDR3 coding DNA: TGTGCCAGCAGCCAAGATTGGGCAAGGCGGATGGAGACCCAGTACTTC. It yields the protein CASSQDWARRMETQYF.